Listed below are T cell receptor beta chains from one sample, sequenced in a study of T-cell reconstitution after alpha-beta-depleted transplantation in children. Each CDR3 protein is one row after TCRdb ran MiXCR on the PCR reads. Found here are around 100,000 distinct CDR3 sequences, about a tenth of them singletons; the top ten hold less than 40%. The sequencing used PBMCs, collected before TCRalphabeta/CD19-depleted stem cell transplant. These receptors were collected from a boy younger than 10 with acute lymphoblastic leukemia, due to receive a stem cell transplant. Both conserved end residues are part of each CDR3. Each record gives: V gene, J gene, CDR3 protein.

V: TRBV5-1
J: TRBJ2-2
CDR3: CASSLLQGNTGELFF

V: TRBV5-1
J: TRBJ2-1
CDR3: CASSDFFTWGAYNEQFF

V: TRBV5-1
J: TRBJ1-3
CDR3: CASSLEVSGNTIYF

V: TRBV5-1
J: TRBJ1-5
CDR3: CASSLGDQINQPQHF

V: TRBV5-1
J: TRBJ2-3
CDR3: CASSLPTTGGYTDTQYF

V: TRBV5-1
J: TRBJ2-1
CDR3: CASSLSGLTATFEQFF

V: TRBV6-1
J: TRBJ2-7
CDR3: CASSERASGSFKQYF

V: TRBV27
J: TRBJ1-4
CDR3: CASSPRLTGTGNEKLFF

V: TRBV29-1
J: TRBJ1-2
CDR3: CSVEDLGQGYGYTF

V: TRBV29-1
J: TRBJ2-5
CDR3: CSVDRRAGGETQYF

V: TRBV20-1
J: TRBJ1-1
CDR3: CSADLRDKAKFEAFF

V: TRBV5-1
J: TRBJ2-7
CDR3: CASSKASGSFSYEQYF

V: TRBV29-1
J: TRBJ2-7
CDR3: CSVRQDAYEQYF

V: TRBV5-5
J: TRBJ2-2
CDR3: CASSFSGGELFF

V: TRBV12-3/TRBV12-4
J: TRBJ1-2
CDR3: CTFSTGTANGAANYGYTF

V: TRBV24-1
J: TRBJ1-1
CDR3: CATSQGPAEAFF

V: TRBV6-1
J: TRBJ2-5
CDR3: CASSRGVRETQYF

V: TRBV27
J: TRBJ1-5
CDR3: CASSLSPALSQGDQPQHF

V: TRBV6-4
J: TRBJ2-3
CDR3: CASSDQQGGTQYF

V: TRBV10-2
J: TRBJ2-5
CDR3: CASSERHQETQYF

V: TRBV18
J: TRBJ2-2
CDR3: CASSPSATSVNTGELFF

V: TRBV5-5
J: TRBJ1-2
CDR3: CASSSLTDYGYTF

V: TRBV6-5
J: TRBJ2-2
CDR3: CASSYTGVGELFF

V: TRBV12-3/TRBV12-4
J: TRBJ2-1
CDR3: CASSSAENNEQFF

V: TRBV20-1
J: TRBJ2-3
CDR3: CSARTGNGTDTQYF

V: TRBV7-9
J: TRBJ2-1
CDR3: CASGSIGEQFF

V: TRBV12-3/TRBV12-4
J: TRBJ1-2
CDR3: CASSLLAGTYGYTF

V: TRBV7-6
J: TRBJ2-2
CDR3: CASSRIIKGGELFF

V: TRBV5-1
J: TRBJ1-6
CDR3: CASSRTADSPLHF

V: TRBV5-1
J: TRBJ1-2
CDR3: CASSLVPSEDYGYTF

V: TRBV19
J: TRBJ2-2
CDR3: CASTEGVAGAILGTGELFF

V: TRBV3-1
J: TRBJ2-5
CDR3: CASSQDLNQETQYF

V: TRBV5-5
J: TRBJ1-2
CDR3: CASSLEANYGYTF

V: TRBV20-1
J: TRBJ1-1
CDR3: CSARRPRQGRTEAFF

V: TRBV10-3
J: TRBJ1-1
CDR3: CAIGRDLREAFF

V: TRBV5-1
J: TRBJ1-5
CDR3: CASRAGTGLQPQHF